Below, 2 T cell receptor beta chains from the same sample are listed, as sequenced in a study of human T cells and chemical hapten exposure. Time point described: patch test 1, 2 weeks after DPC sensitization. The sample's treatment: therapeutic diphenylcyclopropenone sensitization with weekly scalp DPC. TCRdb used MiXCR to reprocess the RACE reads, holding one entry per CDR3 protein. The sample includes 80,000 or so distinct CDR3 sequences, about 10% seen only once; the top ten take around 4.4%. The sample here was whole blood, taken in connection with sensitization to the hapten diphenylcyclopropenone (DPC). Source of these receptors: a woman in her forties or fifties with alopecia areata. Some clones in this sample may be carry-over from other donors' samples.

The V and J genes are TRBV27 and TRBJ2-2; D unresolved. Germline CDR1 and CDR2: MNHEY and SMNVEV (reference sequence). Trimming cost V 5 bases and J 3 bases, with 13 bases left between them. CDR3 size: 15 residues. Here the CDR3 reads CASSISGPDTGELFF. In DNA form, the CDR3 reads TGTGCCAGCAGTATCTCCGGGCCCGACACCGGGGAGCTGTTTTTT.

The chain employs TRBV28 and TRBJ2-1, with D perhaps TRBD2 (6 bases). This CDR3 has 15 amino acids. Trimming stripped 6 bases from V and 2 bases from J, with 14 bases between. CDR1 and CDR2 (germline): MDHEN, SYDVKM. CDR3 coding DNA: TGTGCCAGCAGACCCTCTAGCGCTGCCTACAATGAGCAGTTCTTC. This sequence encodes CASRPSSAAYNEQFF.